Here is one TCR beta chain with its context. What it binds is not known. The data derive from a study of T cell repertoires in cytomegalovirus infection. TCRdb called the reads again in MiXCR, with one record for every CDR3 protein. The sample has about 770,000 distinct CDR3 sequences, about 28% seen once. The V end lost 2 bases, the J end lost 8 bases, and 13 bases lay between the germline ends. CDR1 is MDHEN, CDR2 SYDVKM, per germline. This CDR3 comprises 14 residues. The sequence was obtained from a human donor in good health (CMV status not recorded). Some clones in this sample may be carry-over from other donors' samples. The sequencing here drew on cultured CD8+ T cells from PBMCs, taken from culture after CMV antigen stimulation. The gene calls are TRBV28 and TRBJ2-1; D perhaps matches TRBD1 (6 bases). CDR3 sequence (DNA): TGTGCCAGCAGTTTACAGGCCCCAGGGGATGAGCAGTTCTTC. It is translated as CASSLQAPGDEQFF.